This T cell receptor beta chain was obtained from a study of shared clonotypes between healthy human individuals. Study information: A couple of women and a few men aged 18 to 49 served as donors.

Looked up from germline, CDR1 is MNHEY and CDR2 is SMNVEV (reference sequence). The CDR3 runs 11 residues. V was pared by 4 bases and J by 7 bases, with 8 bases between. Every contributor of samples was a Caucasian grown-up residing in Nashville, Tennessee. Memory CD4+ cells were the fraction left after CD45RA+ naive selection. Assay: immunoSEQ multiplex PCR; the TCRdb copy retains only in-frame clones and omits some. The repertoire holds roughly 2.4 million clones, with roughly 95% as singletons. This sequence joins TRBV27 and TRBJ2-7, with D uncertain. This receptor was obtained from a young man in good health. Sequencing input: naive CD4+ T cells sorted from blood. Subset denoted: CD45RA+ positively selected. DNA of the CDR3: TGTGCCAGCAGTTGGGGAAGGGAGCAGTACTTC. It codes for CASSWGREQYF.